This T cell receptor beta chain appears in the sequencing data of a study of cytomegalovirus exposure and HLA in healthy donors. Overall study results and limits: The only immune exposure information that was available was CMV serostatus. Looking again later, the authors saw that most CMV-associated TCR beta chains seemed HLA-restricted.

PCR employed 60 Vbeta and 13 Jbeta primers. Profiling relied on immunoSEQ multiplex PCR, and the TCRdb table lists in-frame clones only, not all of them. The sample carries about 190,000 clones, around 86% recorded once. Germline assignment: CDR1 KGHSH and CDR2 LQKENI. The length of the CDR3 is 15 residues. V was pared by 2 bases and J by 3 bases, with 10 bases between. Of note for this clone: Its antigen is unknown.

Input material: PBMCs. The chain employs TRBV18 and TRBJ2-2; tentative D call: TRBD2 (6 bases). The clonotype comes from a young woman in good health and CMV-seronegative. CDR3 in DNA: TGTGCCAGCTCACCATTGCGGGACTACACCGGGGAGCTGTTTTTT. This codes for CASSPLRDYTGELFF.